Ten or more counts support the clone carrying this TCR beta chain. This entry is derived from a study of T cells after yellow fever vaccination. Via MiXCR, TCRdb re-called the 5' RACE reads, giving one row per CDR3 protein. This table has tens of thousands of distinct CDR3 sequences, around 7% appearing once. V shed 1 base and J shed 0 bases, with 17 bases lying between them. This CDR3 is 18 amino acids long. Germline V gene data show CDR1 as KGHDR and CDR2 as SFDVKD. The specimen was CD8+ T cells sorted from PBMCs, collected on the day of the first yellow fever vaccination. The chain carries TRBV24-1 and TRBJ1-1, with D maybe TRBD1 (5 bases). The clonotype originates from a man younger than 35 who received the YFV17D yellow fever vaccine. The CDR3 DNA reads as TGTGCCACCAGTGATTTCATGACATATGGGGCTATGAACACTGAAGCTTTCTTT. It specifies CATSDFMTYGAMNTEAFF.